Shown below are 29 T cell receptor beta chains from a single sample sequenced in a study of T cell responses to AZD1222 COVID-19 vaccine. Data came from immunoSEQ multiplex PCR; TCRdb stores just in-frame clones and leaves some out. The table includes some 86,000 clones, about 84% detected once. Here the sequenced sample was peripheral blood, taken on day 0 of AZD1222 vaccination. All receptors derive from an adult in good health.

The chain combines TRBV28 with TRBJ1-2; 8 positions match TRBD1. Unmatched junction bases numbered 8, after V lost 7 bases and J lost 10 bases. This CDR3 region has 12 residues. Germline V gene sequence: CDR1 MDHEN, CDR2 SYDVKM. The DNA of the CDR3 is TGTGCCAGCATTGGACAGGGTCACGACTACACCTTC. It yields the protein CASIGQGHDYTF.

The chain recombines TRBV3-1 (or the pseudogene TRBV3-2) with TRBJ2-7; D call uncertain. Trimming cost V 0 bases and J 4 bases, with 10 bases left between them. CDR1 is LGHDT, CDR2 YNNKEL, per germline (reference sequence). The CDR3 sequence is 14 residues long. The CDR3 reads CASSQDNYLYEQYF. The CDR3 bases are TGTGCCAGCAGCCAAGATAATTATTTGTACGAGCAGTACTTC.

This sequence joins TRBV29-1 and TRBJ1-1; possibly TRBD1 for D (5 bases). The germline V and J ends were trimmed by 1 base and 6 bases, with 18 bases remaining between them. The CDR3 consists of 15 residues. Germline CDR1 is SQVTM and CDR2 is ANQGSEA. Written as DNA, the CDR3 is TGCAGCGTTGAAGCGAGGGGCTCGGCTCTCTCTGAAGCTTTCTTT. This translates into CSVEARGSALSEAFF.

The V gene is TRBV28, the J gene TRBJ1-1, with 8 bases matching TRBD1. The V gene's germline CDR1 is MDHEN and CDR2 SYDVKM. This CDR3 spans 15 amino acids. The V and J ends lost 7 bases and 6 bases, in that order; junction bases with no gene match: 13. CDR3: CASNQGDRPDSEAFF. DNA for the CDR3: TGTGCCAGCAACCAGGGGGACAGGCCTGACTCTGAAGCTTTCTTT.

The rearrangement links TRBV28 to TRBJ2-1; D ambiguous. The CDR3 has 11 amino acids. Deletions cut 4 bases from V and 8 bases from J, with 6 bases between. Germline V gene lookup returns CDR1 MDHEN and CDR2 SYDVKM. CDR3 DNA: TGTGCCAGCAGTTCTCTGGATGAGCAGTTCTTC. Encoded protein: CASSSLDEQFF.

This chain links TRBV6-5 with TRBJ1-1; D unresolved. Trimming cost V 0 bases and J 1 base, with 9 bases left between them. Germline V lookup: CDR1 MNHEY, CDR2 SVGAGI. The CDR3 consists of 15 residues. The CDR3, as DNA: TGTGCCAGCAGTTACTCGGACCTGGCGAACACTGAAGCTTTCTTT. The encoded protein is CASSYSDLANTEAFF.

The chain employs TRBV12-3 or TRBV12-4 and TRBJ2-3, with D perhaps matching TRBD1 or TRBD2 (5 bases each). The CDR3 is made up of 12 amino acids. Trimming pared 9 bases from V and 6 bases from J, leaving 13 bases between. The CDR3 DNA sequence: TGTGCCAGTAGGGGACGCTCTGATACGCAGTATTTT. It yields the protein CASRGRSDTQYF.

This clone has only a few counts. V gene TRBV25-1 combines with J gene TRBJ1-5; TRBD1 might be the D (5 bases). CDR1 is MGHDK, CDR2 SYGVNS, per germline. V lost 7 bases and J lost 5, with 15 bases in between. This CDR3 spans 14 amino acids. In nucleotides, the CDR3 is TGTGCCAGCAAACCGCCGGGGCCCGATCAGCCCCAGCATTTT. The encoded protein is CASKPPGPDQPQHF.

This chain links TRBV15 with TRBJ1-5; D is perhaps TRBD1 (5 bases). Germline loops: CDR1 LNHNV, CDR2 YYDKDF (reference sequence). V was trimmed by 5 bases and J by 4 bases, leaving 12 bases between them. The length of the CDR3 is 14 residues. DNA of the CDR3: TGTGCCACCAGCCGGGGACGGAAAAATCAGCCCCAGCATTTT. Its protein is CATSRGRKNQPQHF.

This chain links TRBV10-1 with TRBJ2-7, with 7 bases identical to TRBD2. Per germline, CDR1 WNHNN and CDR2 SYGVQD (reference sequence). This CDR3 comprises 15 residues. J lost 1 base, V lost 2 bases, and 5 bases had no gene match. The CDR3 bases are TGCGCCAGCAGTGAGAGTGGACTAGGTTCCTACGAGCAGTACTTC. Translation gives CASSESGLGSYEQYF.

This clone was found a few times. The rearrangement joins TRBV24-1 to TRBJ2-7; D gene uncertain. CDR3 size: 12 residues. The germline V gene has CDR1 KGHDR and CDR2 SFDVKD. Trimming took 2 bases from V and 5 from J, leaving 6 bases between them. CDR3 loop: CATSDSGHEQYF. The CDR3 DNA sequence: TGTGCCACCAGTGATTCCGGTCACGAGCAGTACTTC.

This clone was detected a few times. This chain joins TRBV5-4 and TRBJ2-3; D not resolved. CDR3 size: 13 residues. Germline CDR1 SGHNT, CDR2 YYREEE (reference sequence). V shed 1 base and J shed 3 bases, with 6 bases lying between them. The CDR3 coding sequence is TGTGCCAGCAGCTTGTACTCTACAGATACGCAGTATTTT. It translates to CASSLYSTDTQYF.

The CDR3: CASSSWDGPQETQYF. In nucleotides, the CDR3 is TGTGCCAGCAGTTCCTGGGACGGACCCCAAGAGACCCAGTACTTC. V usage is TRBV27 and J usage is TRBJ2-5; D possibly matches TRBD1 or TRBD2 (5 bases each). The CDR3 is 15 amino acids. Trimming took off 4 bases at V and 1 base at J, with 13 bases between the two ends. CDR1 is MNHEY and CDR2 is SMNVEV in the germline V gene (reference sequence).

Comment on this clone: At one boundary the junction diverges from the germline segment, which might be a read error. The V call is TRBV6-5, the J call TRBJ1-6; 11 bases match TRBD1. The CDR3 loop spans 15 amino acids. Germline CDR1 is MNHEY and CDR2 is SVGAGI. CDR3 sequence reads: CASILGQGALSPFHF. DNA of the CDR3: TGTGCCAGCATCCTCGGACAGGGGGCATTGTCACCCTTCCACTTT.

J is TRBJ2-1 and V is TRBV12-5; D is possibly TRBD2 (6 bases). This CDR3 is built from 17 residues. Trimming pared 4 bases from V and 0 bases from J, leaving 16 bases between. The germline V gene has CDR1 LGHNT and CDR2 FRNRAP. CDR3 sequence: CASGSLHGGISYNEQFF. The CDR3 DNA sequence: TGTGCTAGTGGTTCTCTTCATGGCGGGATCTCCTACAATGAGCAGTTCTTC.

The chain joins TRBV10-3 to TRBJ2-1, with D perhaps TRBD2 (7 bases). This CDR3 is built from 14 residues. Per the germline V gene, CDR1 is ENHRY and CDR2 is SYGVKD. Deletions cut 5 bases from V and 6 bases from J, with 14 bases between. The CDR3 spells CAISRAGAPNEQFF. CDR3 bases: TGTGCCATCAGTAGGGCGGGGGCCCCCAATGAGCAGTTCTTC.

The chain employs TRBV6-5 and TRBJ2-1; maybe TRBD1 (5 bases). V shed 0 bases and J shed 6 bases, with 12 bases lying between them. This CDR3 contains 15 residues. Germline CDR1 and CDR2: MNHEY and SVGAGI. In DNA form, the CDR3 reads TGTGCCAGCAGTTACTCGTCGCGACAGACCAATGAGCAGTTCTTC. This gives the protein CASSYSSRQTNEQFF.

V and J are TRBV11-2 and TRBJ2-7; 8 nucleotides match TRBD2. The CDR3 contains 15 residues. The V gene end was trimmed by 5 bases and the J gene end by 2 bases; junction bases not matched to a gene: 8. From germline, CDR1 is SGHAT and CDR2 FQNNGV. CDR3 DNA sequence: TGTGCCAGCAGCCCTGTGAGCGGGAGCCCCTACGAGCAGTACTTC. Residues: CASSPVSGSPYEQYF.

For the CDR3, the DNA is TGCAGTGCTAGTGAGACTTATAGCAATCAGCCCCAGCATTTT. As protein: CSASETYSNQPQHF. V usage is TRBV20-1 and J usage is TRBJ1-5; D is uncertain. The V gene's germline CDR1 is DFQATT and CDR2 SNEGSKA (reference sequence). The CDR3 runs 14 residues. Trimming pared 3 bases from V and 0 bases from J, leaving 9 bases between.

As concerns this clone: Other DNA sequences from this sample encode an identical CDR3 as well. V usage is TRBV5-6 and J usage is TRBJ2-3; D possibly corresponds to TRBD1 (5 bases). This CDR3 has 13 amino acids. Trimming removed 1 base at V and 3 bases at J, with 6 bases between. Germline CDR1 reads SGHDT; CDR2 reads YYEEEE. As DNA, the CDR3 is TGTGCCAGCAGCTTGAAGGGGACAGATACGCAGTATTTT. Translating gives CASSLKGTDTQYF.

CDR3 sequence reads: CASSKNSNQPQHF. The CDR3 DNA reads TGTGCCAGCAGTAAGAATAGCAATCAGCCCCAGCATTTT. V usage is TRBV6-6 and J usage is TRBJ1-5; D is unresolved. The CDR3 is made up of 13 amino acids. V lost 5 bases to trimming and J lost 0 bases, with 5 bases between them. Germline CDR1 reads MNHNY; CDR2 reads SVGAGI (reference sequence).

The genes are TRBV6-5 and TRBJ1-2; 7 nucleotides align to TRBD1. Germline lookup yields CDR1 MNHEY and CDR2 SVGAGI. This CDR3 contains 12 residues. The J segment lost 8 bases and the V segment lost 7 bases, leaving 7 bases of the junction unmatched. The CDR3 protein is CASNQQGNGYTF. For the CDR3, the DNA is TGTGCCAGCAACCAACAGGGGAACGGCTACACCTTC.

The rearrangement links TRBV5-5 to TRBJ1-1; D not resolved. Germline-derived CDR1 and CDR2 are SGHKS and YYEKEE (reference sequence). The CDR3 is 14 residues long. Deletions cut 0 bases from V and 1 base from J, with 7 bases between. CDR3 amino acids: CASSLGRANTEAFF. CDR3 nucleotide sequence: TGTGCCAGCAGCTTGGGGCGGGCGAACACTGAAGCTTTCTTT.

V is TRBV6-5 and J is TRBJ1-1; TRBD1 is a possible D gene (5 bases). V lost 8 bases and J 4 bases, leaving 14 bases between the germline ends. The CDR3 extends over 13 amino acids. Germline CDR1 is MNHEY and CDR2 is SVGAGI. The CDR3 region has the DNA TGTGCCAGCTCGGGGACTTTCGGCACTGAAGCTTTCTTT. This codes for CASSGTFGTEAFF.

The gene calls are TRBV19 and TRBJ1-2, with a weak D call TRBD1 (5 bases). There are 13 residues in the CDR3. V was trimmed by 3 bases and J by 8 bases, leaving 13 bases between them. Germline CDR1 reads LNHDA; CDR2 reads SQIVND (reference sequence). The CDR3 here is CASSIGGLRGYTF. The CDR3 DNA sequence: TGTGCCAGTAGTATTGGGGGGTTGCGCGGCTACACCTTC.

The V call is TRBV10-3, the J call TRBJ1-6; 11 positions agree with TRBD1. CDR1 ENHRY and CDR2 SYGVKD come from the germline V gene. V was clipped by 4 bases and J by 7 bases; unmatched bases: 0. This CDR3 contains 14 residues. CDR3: CAISGTGGNSPLHF. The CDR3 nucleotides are TGTGCCATCAGTGGGACAGGGGGCAATTCACCCCTCCACTTT.

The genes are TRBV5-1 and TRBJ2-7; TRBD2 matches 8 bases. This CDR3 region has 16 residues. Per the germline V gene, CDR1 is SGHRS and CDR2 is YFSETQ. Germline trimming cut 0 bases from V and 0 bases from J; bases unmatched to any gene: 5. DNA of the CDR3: TGCGCCAGCAGCTTGGAAGGTAGCGGGACCTCCTACGAGCAGTACTTC. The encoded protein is CASSLEGSGTSYEQYF.

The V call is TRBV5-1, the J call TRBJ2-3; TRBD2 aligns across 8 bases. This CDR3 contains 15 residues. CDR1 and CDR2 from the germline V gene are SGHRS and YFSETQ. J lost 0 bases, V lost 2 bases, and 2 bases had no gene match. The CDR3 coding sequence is TGCGCCAGCAGCTTCCTAGCGGGTAGCACAGATACGCAGTATTTT. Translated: CASSFLAGSTDTQYF.

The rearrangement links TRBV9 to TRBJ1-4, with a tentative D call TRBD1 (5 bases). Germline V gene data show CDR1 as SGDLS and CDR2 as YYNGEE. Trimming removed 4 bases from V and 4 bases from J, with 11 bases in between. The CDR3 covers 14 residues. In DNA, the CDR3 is TGTGCCAGCAGCCTGGGGGTTGGTAATGAAAAACTGTTTTTT. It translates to CASSLGVGNEKLFF.